A single sample gave rise to the 12 T cell receptor beta chains below, sequenced in a study of cytomegalovirus exposure and HLA in healthy donors. The PCR ran on 60 Vbeta and 13 Jbeta primers. Clones were sequenced by immunoSEQ multiplex PCR, and TCRdb holds only the in-frame ones, with some missing. There are about 79,000 clones in the sample; less than 80% occur only once, and more than 8% lies in the top ten. The sequencing sample was made of PBMCs. Source of these receptors: a man aged 35 to 55 in good health and CMV-seropositive.

This chain uses TRBV19 with TRBJ1-2; the match to TRBD1 covers 7 bases. The germline V gene has CDR1 LNHDA and CDR2 SQIVND (reference sequence). The CDR3 contains 13 residues. Germline trimming cut 5 bases from V and 8 bases from J; bases unmatched to any gene: 8. CDR3 sequence: CASSGSDRDGYTF. DNA for the CDR3: TGTGCCAGTAGTGGATCCGACAGGGACGGCTACACCTTC.

The rearrangement joins TRBV5-6 to TRBJ2-7, with 7 bases matching TRBD1. The ends lost 4 bases at V and 4 bases at J; junction bases unmatched: 17. The CDR3 covers 17 residues. Germline V gene data show CDR1 as SGHDT and CDR2 as YYEEEE. The CDR3 here is CASSTGVPSREWYEQYF. CDR3 DNA: TGTGCCAGCAGCACAGGGGTTCCTTCGAGGGAGTGGTACGAGCAGTACTTC.

This clone was observed a few times. J is TRBJ1-1 and V is TRBV5-6; 7 bases fit TRBD1. V shed 6 bases and J 1 base; nucleotides not matched to a gene: 0. Germline V gives CDR1 SGHDT, CDR2 YYEEEE. This CDR3 spans 12 amino acids. The CDR3 sequence: CASNRGNTEAFF. CDR3 in DNA: TGTGCCAGCAACAGGGGGAACACTGAAGCTTTCTTT. The complete variable domain, with remaining parts taken from reference TRBV5-6 and TRBJ1-1, reads DAGVTQSPTHLIKTRGQQVTLRCSPKSGHDTVSWYQQALGQGPQFIFQYYEEEERQRGNFPDRFSGHQFPNYSSELNVNALLLGDSALYLCASNRGNTEAFFGQGTRLTVV.

The chain employs TRBV19 and TRBJ2-7; D might be TRBD2 (6 bases). This CDR3 region has 13 residues. The ends were cut back, 5 bases at V and 10 bases at J, with 18 bases in the middle. CDR1 is LNHDA, CDR2 SQIVND, per germline (reference sequence). The CDR3 here is CASSPTGVQVQYF. The CDR3 DNA follows: TGTGCCAGTAGTCCTACGGGAGTACAGGTTCAGTACTTC.

The gene calls are TRBV9 and TRBJ2-1; a possible D gene is TRBD2 (6 bases). Between the trimmed V and J ends, which lost 4 bases and 4 bases, there was a span of 15 bases. The length of the CDR3 is 15 residues. The germline V gene has CDR1 SGDLS and CDR2 YYNGEE. The CDR3 DNA reads TGTGCCAGCAGCCCCCGGGACTGGCTATACAATGAGCAGTTCTTC. It yields the protein CASSPRDWLYNEQFF.

Only a few counts were recorded for this clone. The rearrangement uses TRBV11-2 and TRBJ1-5; TRBD1 matches 7 bases. J was trimmed by 3 bases and V by 6 bases; bases with no gene match: 5. The CDR3 is 14 amino acids. Per germline, CDR1 SGHAT and CDR2 FQNNGV. Here the CDR3 DNA reads TGTGCCAGCAGTTTACAGGGGTACAATCAGCCCCAGCATTTT. It yields the protein CASSLQGYNQPQHF.

This chain links TRBV2 with TRBJ1-3, with 8 bases matching TRBD1. The CDR3 length is 16 residues. CDR1 and CDR2 from the germline V gene are SNHLY and FYNNEI. J gave up 8 bases and V 4 bases, and 13 bases lay outside the gene matches. The DNA of the CDR3 is TGTGCCAGCAGTGGCCGGAGGACAGGGTTGGTGGACACCATATATTTT. Translated: CASSGRRTGLVDTIYF.

The chain carries TRBV19 and TRBJ1-1, with TRBD1 as a possible D gene (6 bases). Per the germline V gene, CDR1 is LNHDA and CDR2 is SQIVND (reference sequence). With 6 bases removed from V and 5 bases from J, the gap between germline ends came to 16 bases. The CDR3 consists of 14 residues. For the CDR3, the DNA is TGTGCCAGTAGGAGACACAGGGAGGGAACTGAAGCTTTCTTT. It codes for CASRRHREGTEAFF.

This sequence joins TRBV4-1 and TRBJ2-3, with 12 bases fitting TRBD2. With 2 bases clipped from V and 3 bases from J, the junction kept 6 bases outside the gene matches. Germline assignment: CDR1 MGHRA and CDR2 YSYEKL. CDR3 size: 17 residues. CDR3 residues: CASSQPLLAGGTDTQYF. In DNA form, the CDR3 reads TGCGCCAGCAGCCAACCTTTACTAGCGGGAGGTACAGATACGCAGTATTTT.

The V and J genes are TRBV30 and TRBJ2-7, with a tentative D call TRBD2 (6 bases). Trimming cost V 0 bases and J 7 bases, with 10 bases left between them. The V gene's germline CDR1 is GTSNPN and CDR2 SVGIG (reference sequence). The CDR3 is 12 residues long. This chain's CDR3 is CAWSVQRGEQYF. The DNA of the CDR3 is TGTGCCTGGAGTGTACAACGGGGGGAGCAGTACTTC.

The CDR3 nucleotides are TGTGCCAGCAGTTTTTTTGGGACAGGGGCTGGCGAGCAGTACTTC. Its protein is CASSFFGTGAGEQYF. The V gene is TRBV2, the J gene TRBJ2-7; 10 nucleotides match TRBD1. Germline values: CDR1 SNHLY, CDR2 FYNNEI. This CDR3 is 15 amino acids long. Trimming took 5 bases from V and 6 from J; bases not matched to a gene: 10.

This clone has just a few counts. This sequence joins TRBV28 and TRBJ1-2; unclear D gene. The CDR3 is made up of 14 amino acids. V was pared by 5 bases and J by 4 bases, with 14 bases between. The germline CDR1 and CDR2 sequences are MDHEN and SYDVKM. CDR3 residues: CASSPGMGSYGYTF. CDR3 sequence (DNA): TGTGCCAGCAGTCCTGGGATGGGGAGCTATGGCTACACCTTC.